This TCR beta chain was sequenced during a study of blood T cell repertoires in COVID-19. Study-level background: The cDNA or gDNA used as material had been derived from T cells, B-cell-depleted T cells, or PBMCs.

In the original processing: Estimated nucleated cell counts came from reference gene primer amplification. The protocol was immunoSEQ multiplex PCR, while the TCRdb copy is restricted to in-frame clones and leaves out a portion. The V and J calls and clone size were taken over from that table, and D and trimming were inferred from the DNA. The sample includes over 200,000 clones, approximately 84% of them seen just once. Clinical history as reported by participants underpinned cohort assignment. Cohort 3 donors were reported recovered after two negative PCRs, clearance, or symptom resolution. The CDR3 runs to 13 residues. V was pared by 10 bases and J by 1 base, with 11 bases between.

This receptor was identified in a man in his 60s who had recovered from COVID-19. This rearrangement joins TRBV12-3 or TRBV12-4 to TRBJ1-5, with D unclear. Material for sequencing was PBMCs or T cells enriched from blood (not recorded which). CDR3 protein: CATSRGSNQPQHF. The DNA for the CDR3 is TGTGCCACCTCGAGAGGCAGCAATCAGCCCCAGCATTTT.